This TCR beta chain was recovered during a study of blood T cells in healthy people across ages. Then a second PCR, running roughly 7 to 11 cycles, was carried out with a sample-barcoded 5' primer and a J-beta primer mix. TCRdb re-called the 5' RACE reads with MiXCR, one entry per CDR3 protein. The sample has about 780,000 distinct CDR3 sequences; approximately 24% are singletons. V lost 7 bases to trimming and J lost 3 bases, with 7 bases between them. Germline assignment: CDR1 MNHNY and CDR2 SVGAGI (reference sequence). The CDR3 consists of 11 residues. This clonotype was recorded a few times. Another study also made use of these data, one on T cells of mothers and their children.

The chain recombines TRBV6-6 with TRBJ2-7; the D is unclear. Sequencing was performed on blood. The source is a boy aged 5-17 years in good health. Here the CDR3 reads CASIKGYEQYF. In nucleotides, the CDR3 is TGTGCCAGCATCAAGGGCTACGAGCAGTACTTC.